Shown below are 9 T cell receptor beta chains from a single sample sequenced in a study of T cells after yellow fever vaccination. TCRdb reanalysed the 5' RACE reads using MiXCR and keeps one entry per CDR3 protein. Here the sample spans 500,000 to 650,000 distinct CDR3 sequences, 17% being singletons. The source was PBMCs, collected 5 to 6 days after the first yellow fever vaccination. The receptors come from a man younger than 30 who received the YFV17D yellow fever vaccine.

This clonotype was seen at least ten times. Here the CDR3 DNA reads TGTGCCAGCAGCCCCCGGACAGGGGGAGGCTACGAGCAGTACGTC. This sequence encodes CASSPRTGGGYEQYV. V gene TRBV7-8 combines with J gene TRBJ2-7, with 10 bases lining up with TRBD1. The CDR3 has 15 residues. With 5 bases clipped from V and 3 bases from J, the junction kept 7 bases outside the gene matches. Germline V gene lookup returns CDR1 SGHVS and CDR2 FQNEAQ.

The chain is built from TRBV10-3 and TRBJ1-2, with 7 bases lining up with TRBD1. CDR1 is ENHRY, CDR2 SYGVKD, per germline. This CDR3 has 15 residues. With 0 bases clipped from V and 1 base from J, the junction kept 2 bases outside the gene matches. This CDR3 reads CAISESGQDNYGYTF. As DNA, the CDR3 is TGTGCCATCAGTGAGTCCGGACAGGATAACTATGGCTACACCTTC.

CDR3 loop: CASSPPGGSYEQYF. The CDR3 DNA is TGTGCCAGCAGCCCCCCGGGGGGGAGCTACGAGCAGTACTTC. The V call is TRBV7-9, the J call TRBJ2-7; 8 bases fit TRBD2. The V gene's germline CDR1 is SEHNR and CDR2 FQNEAQ (reference sequence). Unmatched junction bases numbered 6, after V lost 5 bases and J lost 3 bases. The CDR3 consists of 14 residues.

This clonotype was counted between two and nine times. V usage is TRBV12-3 or TRBV12-4 and J usage is TRBJ2-6; D unclear. V gave up 2 bases and J gave up 0 bases, with 8 bases separating them. The CDR3 has 16 residues. CDR3 sequence (DNA): TGTGCCAGCAGTTTAAGGGTGCTCTCTGGGGCCAACGTCCTGACTTTC. Translation: CASSLRVLSGANVLTF.

The chain combines TRBV6-2 or TRBV6-3 with TRBJ2-3; perhaps D is TRBD1 or TRBD2 (5 bases each). Germline CDR1 and CDR2: MNHEY and SVGEGT. CDR3 length: 13 amino acids. V dropped 7 bases and J dropped 2 bases, with 10 bases sitting between them. As DNA, the CDR3 is TGTGCCAGCATTGGGACCTCCACAGATACGCAGTATTTT. Its protein product is CASIGTSTDTQYF.

This clonotype showed up just a few times. This chain joins TRBV7-9 and TRBJ2-2; D call uncertain. The CDR3 totals 15 residues. V lost 4 bases and J lost 1, with 10 bases in between. The germline V gene has CDR1 SEHNR and CDR2 FQNEAQ (reference sequence). The CDR3 is CASSSIPGNTGELFF. The CDR3 region has the DNA TGTGCCAGCAGCTCCATACCAGGGAACACCGGGGAGCTGTTTTTT.

The V and J genes are TRBV3-1 and TRBJ1-2; D is possibly TRBD1 (5 bases). CDR1 is LGHDT and CDR2 is YNNKEL in the germline V gene (reference sequence). Trimming left V 2 bases short and J 3 bases short, with 16 bases between. The CDR3 consists of 16 residues. The CDR3 loop reads CASSQPKPGPDYGYTF. CDR3 DNA: TGTGCCAGCAGCCAACCCAAACCGGGACCTGACTATGGCTACACCTTC.

This sequence joins TRBV7-9 and TRBJ2-7, with D hard to call. Germline CDR1 is SEHNR and CDR2 is FQNEAQ (reference sequence). V was cut by 5 bases and J by 3 bases, with 11 bases left in between. The CDR3 length is 13 residues. CDR3 coding DNA: TGTGCCAGCAGCCATACAGTGAGCTACGAGCAGTACGTC. This gives the protein CASSHTVSYEQYV.

This clonotype was picked up a small number of times. The rearrangement joins TRBV7-9 to TRBJ1-2; no firm D call. Trimming took 5 bases from V and 4 from J, leaving 11 bases between them. The length of the CDR3 is 13 residues. Looked up from germline, CDR1 is SEHNR and CDR2 is FQNEAQ (reference sequence). CDR3 loop: CASSVSVIYGYTF. The CDR3 nucleotides are TGTGCCAGCAGCGTATCCGTCATCTATGGCTACACCTTC.